The 6 T cell receptor beta chains listed next were all sequenced from one sample in a study of T cell responses to AZD1222 COVID-19 vaccine. Some clones are missing from TCRdb's copy, which holds only in-frame ones; the method was immunoSEQ multiplex PCR. The top ten hold 20% to 25% of the sample, which has 93,000 or so clones, 88% seen once. The sample here was peripheral blood, taken on day 0 of AZD1222 vaccination. All receptors come from an adult in good health.

This clone turned up a few times. This chain connects TRBV5-1 to TRBJ2-7; the D gene is possibly TRBD2 (5 bases). Trimming shortened V by 5 bases and J by 6 bases, and 12 bases separated the two germline ends. CDR1 SGHRS and CDR2 YFSETQ come from the germline V gene. This CDR3 is 12 amino acids long. CDR3 coding DNA: TGCGCCAGCAGGGTTCCTCGGGGCGAGCAGTACTTC. Translation: CASRVPRGEQYF.

V is TRBV5-4 and J is TRBJ2-1, with 14 positions matching TRBD2. Germline V CDR1 and CDR2: SGHNT, YYREEE (reference sequence). With 4 bases clipped from V and 6 bases from J, the junction kept 3 bases outside the gene matches. The CDR3 runs 15 residues. The CDR3 protein is CASSVTSGGVNEQFF. In DNA, the CDR3 is TGTGCCAGCAGCGTGACTAGCGGGGGGGTCAATGAGCAGTTCTTC.

The CDR3 DNA reads TGTGCCAGCTCAATAGGGGGCTCTGGAAACACCATATATTTT. Translated, it gives CASSIGGSGNTIYF. V gene TRBV11-3 combines with J gene TRBJ1-3, with D possibly being TRBD1 (6 bases). The CDR3 totals 14 residues. Germline CDR1 is SGHNT and CDR2 is YENEEA. V lost 8 bases to trimming and J lost 0 bases, with 11 bases between them. Variable domain in full (rest from reference TRBV11-3 and TRBJ1-3): EAGVVQSPRYKIIEKKQPVAFWCNPISGHNTLYWYLQNLGQGPELLIRYENEEAVDDSQLPKDRFSAERLKGVDSTLKIQPAELGDSAVYLCASSIGGSGNTIYFGEGSWLTVV.

The sample holds one count of this clone. The chain combines TRBV7-9 with TRBJ2-7; D is unresolved. Germline V gene data show CDR1 as SEHNR and CDR2 as FQNEAQ (reference sequence). This CDR3 has 15 amino acids. V lost 3 bases and J 0 bases, leaving 12 bases between the germline ends. The CDR3 DNA reads TGTGCCAGCAGCTTGGGCGGCAGTTTCTCCTACGAGCAGTACTTC. It specifies CASSLGGSFSYEQYF.

The genes are TRBV30 and TRBJ2-7; the match to TRBD1 covers 8 bases. CDR3 length: 12 residues. Trimming at V came to 5 bases and at J to 2 bases, leaving 2 bases not matched to a gene. Germline CDR1 reads GTSNPN; CDR2 reads SVGIG (reference sequence). CDR3 coding DNA: TGTGCCTGGGGGACAGGCCCCTACGAGCAGTACTTC. Amino acids: CAWGTGPYEQYF.

CDR3 nucleotide sequence: TGTGCCAGCAGTCCACCGACAGGGGGCAGGAGAGCTTTCTTT. Translating it yields CASSPPTGGRRAFF. The chain has TRBV27 and TRBJ1-1, with 10 positions matching TRBD1. The CDR3 is 14 amino acids. Germline trimming cut 5 bases from V and 10 bases from J; bases unmatched to any gene: 10. The germline V gene encodes CDR1 MNHEY and CDR2 SMNVEV (reference sequence).